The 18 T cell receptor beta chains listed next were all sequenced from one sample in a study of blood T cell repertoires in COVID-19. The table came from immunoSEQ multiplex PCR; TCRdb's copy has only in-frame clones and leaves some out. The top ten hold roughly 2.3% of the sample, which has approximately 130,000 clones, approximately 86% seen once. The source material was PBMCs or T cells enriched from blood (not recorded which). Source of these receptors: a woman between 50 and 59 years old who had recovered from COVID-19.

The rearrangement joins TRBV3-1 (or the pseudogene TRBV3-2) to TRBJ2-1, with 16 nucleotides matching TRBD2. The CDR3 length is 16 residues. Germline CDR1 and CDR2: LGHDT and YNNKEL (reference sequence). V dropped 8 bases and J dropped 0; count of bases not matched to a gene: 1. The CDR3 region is CASGTSGGASYNEQFF. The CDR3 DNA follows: TGTGCCAGCGGGACTAGCGGGGGGGCCTCCTACAATGAGCAGTTCTTC.

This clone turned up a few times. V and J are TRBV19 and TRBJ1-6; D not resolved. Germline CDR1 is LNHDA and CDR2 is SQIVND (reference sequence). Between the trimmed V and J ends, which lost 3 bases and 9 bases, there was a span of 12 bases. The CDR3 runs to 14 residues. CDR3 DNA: TGTGCCAGTAGTATCCGCATATTCGGTTCACCCCTCCACTTT. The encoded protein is CASSIRIFGSPLHF.

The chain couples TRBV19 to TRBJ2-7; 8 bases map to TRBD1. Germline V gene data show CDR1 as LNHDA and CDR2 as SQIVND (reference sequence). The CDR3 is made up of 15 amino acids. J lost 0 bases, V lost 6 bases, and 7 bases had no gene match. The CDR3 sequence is CASRYRQGISYEQYF. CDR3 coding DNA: TGTGCCAGTAGATATAGACAGGGGATCTCCTACGAGCAGTACTTC.

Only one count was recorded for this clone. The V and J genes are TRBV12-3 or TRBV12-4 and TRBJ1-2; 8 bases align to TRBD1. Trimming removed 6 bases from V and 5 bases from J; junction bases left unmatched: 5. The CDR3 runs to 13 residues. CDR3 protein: CASSPRTGYGYTF. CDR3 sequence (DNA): TGTGCCAGCAGCCCTAGGACAGGGTATGGCTACACCTTC.

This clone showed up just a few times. The CDR3 spells CASSLGTGGGYTF. DNA of the CDR3: TGCGCCAGCAGCTTAGGGACAGGGGGTGGCTACACCTTC. The chain links TRBV5-1 to TRBJ1-2; 11 bases are shared with TRBD1. The CDR3 runs to 13 residues. Germline assignment: CDR1 SGHRS and CDR2 YFSETQ. V was clipped by 2 bases and J by 7 bases; unmatched bases: 1.

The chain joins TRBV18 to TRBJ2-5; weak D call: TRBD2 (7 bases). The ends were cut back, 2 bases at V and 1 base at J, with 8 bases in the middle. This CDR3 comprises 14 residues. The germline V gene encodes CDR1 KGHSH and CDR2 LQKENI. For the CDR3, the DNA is TGTGCCAGCTCACCAAGGGGGGGCCAAGAGACCCAGTACTTC. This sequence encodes CASSPRGGQETQYF.

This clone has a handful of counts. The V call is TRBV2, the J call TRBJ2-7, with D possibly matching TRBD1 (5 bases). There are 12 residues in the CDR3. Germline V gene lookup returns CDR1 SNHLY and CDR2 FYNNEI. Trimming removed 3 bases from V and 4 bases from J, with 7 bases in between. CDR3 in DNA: TGTGCCAGCAGTGACCGACAGTACGAGCAGTACTTC. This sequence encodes CASSDRQYEQYF.

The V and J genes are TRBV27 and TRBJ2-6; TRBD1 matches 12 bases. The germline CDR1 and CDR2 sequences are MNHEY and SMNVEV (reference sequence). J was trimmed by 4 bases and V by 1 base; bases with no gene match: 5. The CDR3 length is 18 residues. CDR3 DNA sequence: TGTGCCAGCAGTTTATTGGGACAGGGGGCGGAAGGGGCCAACGTCCTGACTTTC. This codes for CASSLLGQGAEGANVLTF.

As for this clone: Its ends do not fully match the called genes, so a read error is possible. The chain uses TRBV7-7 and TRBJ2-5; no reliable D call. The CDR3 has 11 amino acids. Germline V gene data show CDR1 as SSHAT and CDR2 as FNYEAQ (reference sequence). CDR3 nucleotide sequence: TGTGCTAGCAGCCCCGGAGAGACCCAGTACTTC. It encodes CASSPGETQYF.

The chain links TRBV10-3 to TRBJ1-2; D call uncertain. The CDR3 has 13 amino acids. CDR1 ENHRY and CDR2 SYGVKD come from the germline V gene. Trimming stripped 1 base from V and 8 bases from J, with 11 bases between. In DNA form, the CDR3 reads TGTGCCATCAGTGAGTTTACAGACGAGGGCTACACCTTC. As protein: CAISEFTDEGYTF.

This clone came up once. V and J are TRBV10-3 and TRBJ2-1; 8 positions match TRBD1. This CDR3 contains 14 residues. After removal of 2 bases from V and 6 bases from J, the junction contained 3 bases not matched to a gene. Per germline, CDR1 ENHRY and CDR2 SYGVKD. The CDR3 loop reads CAISETQGVNEQFF. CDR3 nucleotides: TGTGCCATCAGTGAGACACAGGGGGTCAATGAGCAGTTCTTC.

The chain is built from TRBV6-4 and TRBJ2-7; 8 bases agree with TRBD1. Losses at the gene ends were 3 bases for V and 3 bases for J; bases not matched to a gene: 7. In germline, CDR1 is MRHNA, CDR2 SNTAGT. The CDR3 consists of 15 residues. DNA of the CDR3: TGTGCCAGCAGTGAGGGGACAGGACCTAGCTACGAGCAGTACTTC. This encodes CASSEGTGPSYEQYF.

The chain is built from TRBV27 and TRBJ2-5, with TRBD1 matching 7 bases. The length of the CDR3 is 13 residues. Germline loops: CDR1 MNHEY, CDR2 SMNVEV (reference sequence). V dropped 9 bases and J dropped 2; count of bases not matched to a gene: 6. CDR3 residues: CASGQAFQETQYF. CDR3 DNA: TGTGCCAGTGGACAGGCGTTTCAAGAGACCCAGTACTTC.

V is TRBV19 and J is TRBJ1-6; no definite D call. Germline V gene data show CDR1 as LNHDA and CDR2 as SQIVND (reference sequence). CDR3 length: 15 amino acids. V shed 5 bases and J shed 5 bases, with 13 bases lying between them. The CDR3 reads CASSRSGNDNSPLHF. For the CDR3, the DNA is TGTGCCAGTAGTCGGTCGGGGAATGATAATTCACCCCTCCACTTT.

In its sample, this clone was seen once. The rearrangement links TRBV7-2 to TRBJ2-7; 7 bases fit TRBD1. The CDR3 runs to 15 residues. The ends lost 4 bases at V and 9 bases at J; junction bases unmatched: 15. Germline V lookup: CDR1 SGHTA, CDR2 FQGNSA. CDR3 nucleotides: TGTGCCAGCAGCTCACCGGGGACAGAATTTTTTCGGCAGTACTTC. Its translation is CASSSPGTEFFRQYF.

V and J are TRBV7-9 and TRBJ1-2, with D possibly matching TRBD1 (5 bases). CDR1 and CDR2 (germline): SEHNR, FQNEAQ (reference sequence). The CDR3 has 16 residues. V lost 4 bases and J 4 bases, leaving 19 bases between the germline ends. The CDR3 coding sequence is TGTGCCAGCAGCTCTTCTGGAGTGGGGGGAATCTATGGCTACACCTTC. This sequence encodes CASSSSGVGGIYGYTF.

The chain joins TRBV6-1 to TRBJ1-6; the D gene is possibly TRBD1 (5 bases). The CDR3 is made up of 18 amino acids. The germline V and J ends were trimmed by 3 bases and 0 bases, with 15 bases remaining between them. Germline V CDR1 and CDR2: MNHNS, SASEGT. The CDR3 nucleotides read TGTGCCAGCAGTGAGGTGCCAGGGAAGAGCTCCTATAATTCACCCCTCCACTTT. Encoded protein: CASSEVPGKSSYNSPLHF.

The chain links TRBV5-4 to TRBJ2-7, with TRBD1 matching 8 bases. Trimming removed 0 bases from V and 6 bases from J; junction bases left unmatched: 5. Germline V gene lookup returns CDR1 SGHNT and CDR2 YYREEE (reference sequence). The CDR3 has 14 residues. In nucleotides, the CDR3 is TGTGCCAGCAGCTTGGGGACAGGGTTAGGCGAGCAGTACTTC. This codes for CASSLGTGLGEQYF.